This T cell receptor (beta chain) was profiled in a study of T cell responses to AZD1222 COVID-19 vaccine. Study results and limitations: Donors were chiefly white British, with a greater number of females, and clonal diversity was perhaps underestimated. Only a handful of people who got AZD1222 tested seropositive at baseline. Spike-spanning, vaccine-associated CD4 TCRs were dominant at 160-218 and 743-854.

A remark on this clone: The target antigen is unknown.

The table came from immunoSEQ multiplex PCR; TCRdb's copy has only in-frame clones and leaves some out. The sample has 130,000 or so clones; approximately 85% are singletons. Germline CDR1 is SGHNT and CDR2 is YYREEE (reference sequence). This CDR3 is built from 15 residues. V dropped 3 bases and J dropped 3 bases, with 13 bases sitting between them. The sequences come from peripheral blood, collected 28 days after the second AZD1222 dose. This receptor was taken from an adult who received the AZD1222 COVID-19 vaccine. The chain is built from TRBV5-4 and TRBJ2-1, with D perhaps matching TRBD2 (6 bases). The CDR3 coding sequence is TGTGCCAGCAGCTCCTCCGGGGACTTCTACAATGAGCAGTTCTTC. It is translated as CASSSSGDFYNEQFF.